These 6 T cell receptor beta chains originate from one sample sequenced in a study of cytomegalovirus exposure and HLA in healthy donors. Both 60 Vbeta primers and 13 Jbeta primers went into the PCR. The table came from immunoSEQ multiplex PCR; TCRdb's copy has only in-frame clones and leaves some out. The sample includes over 150,000 clones, approximately 80% of them seen just once. The sample was PBMCs. These receptors came from a woman aged 40 to 50 in good health and CMV-seropositive.

This chain uses TRBV27 with TRBJ1-2; D might be TRBD1 (6 bases). CDR3 length equals 14 residues. Germline V gene sequence: CDR1 MNHEY, CDR2 SMNVEV (reference sequence). Trimming pared 2 bases from V and 4 bases from J, leaving 11 bases between. DNA for the CDR3: TGTGCCAGCAGTTTAAATGACAGGTCCTATGGCTACACCTTC. Its protein product is CASSLNDRSYGYTF.

The rearrangement links TRBV7-2 to TRBJ2-5; 8 bases line up with TRBD2. Trimming removed 1 base from V and 5 bases from J; junction bases left unmatched: 6. In germline, CDR1 is SGHTA, CDR2 FQGNSA. The CDR3 spans 15 residues. This CDR3 is CASSLGGLAGETQYF. The CDR3 DNA reads TGTGCCAGCAGCTTAGGAGGACTAGCTGGGGAGACCCAGTACTTC.

The sample holds a few counts of this clone. The chain recombines TRBV4-1 with TRBJ2-1; 8 bases are a match to TRBD1. The CDR3 spans 15 residues. Germline CDR1 reads MGHRA; CDR2 reads YSYEKL. V lost 4 bases and J lost 7; bases outside the gene matches: 9. The CDR3 DNA is TGCGCCAGCAGCCCCAGGGGGCTAGGCGCGAATGAGCAGTTCTTC. This codes for CASSPRGLGANEQFF.

The chain joins TRBV6-5 to TRBJ1-2; D unresolved. The length of the CDR3 is 14 residues. The germline CDR1 and CDR2 sequences are MNHEY and SVGAGI. The V end was cut by 4 bases, the J end by 0 bases, with 9 bases between. CDR3 residues: CASSSPSSNYGYTF. In nucleotides, the CDR3 is TGTGCCAGCAGTTCCCCGAGTTCTAACTATGGCTACACCTTC.

The rearrangement uses TRBV6-5 and TRBJ2-7; D is possibly TRBD1 (7 bases). V was pared by 6 bases and J by 5 bases, with 17 bases between. Germline values: CDR1 MNHEY, CDR2 SVGAGI. The CDR3 covers 14 residues. CDR3 coding DNA: TGTGCCAGCAGGGGAGGACAGGTAAACCACGAGCAGTACTTC. Amino acids: CASRGGQVNHEQYF.

The chain couples TRBV5-6 to TRBJ1-1, with TRBD1 matching 10 bases. This CDR3 region has 15 residues. J lost 8 bases, V lost 3 bases, and 10 bases had no gene match. The germline gives CDR1 SGHDT, CDR2 YYEEEE. The CDR3 spells CASSYRDRGVAEAFF. The CDR3 region has the DNA TGTGCCAGCAGCTATCGGGACAGGGGCGTCGCCGAAGCTTTCTTT. Variable domain in full (rest from reference TRBV5-6 and TRBJ1-1): DAGVTQSPTHLIKTRGQQVTLRCSPKSGHDTVSWYQQALGQGPQFIFQYYEEEERQRGNFPDRFSGHQFPNYSSELNVNALLLGDSALYLCASSYRDRGVAEAFFGQGTRLTVV.